These T cell receptor beta chains were read from a single sample in a study of T cell responses to AZD1222 COVID-19 vaccine. Generated by immunoSEQ multiplex PCR, the TCRdb table keeps only in-frame clones and is missing some. This repertoire shows 100,000 to 150,000 clones, approximately 91% found once; its top ten account for about 6%. Sequenced material: peripheral blood, taken on day 0 of AZD1222 vaccination. These receptors came from an adult in good health. The CDR3 runs from the conserved cysteine through the conserved F or W.

CDR3	V	J
CASSYSRDSYGYTF	TRBV6-5	TRBJ1-2
CASSIGQVKEYGYTF	TRBV19	TRBJ1-2
CASSGPFTGANSPLHF	TRBV2	TRBJ1-6
CASSARSTEAFF	TRBV19	TRBJ1-1
CASSLDPGVYRAFF	TRBV27	TRBJ1-1
CASSEEGWGYAKLFF	TRBV6-1	TRBJ1-4
CASSPRGRAAGQPQHF	TRBV6-2/TRBV6-3	TRBJ1-5
CASSVRESILNTEAFF	TRBV6-1	TRBJ1-1
CASSLSSTSYEQYF	TRBV7-9	TRBJ2-7
CASSRVEAPRETQYF	TRBV18	TRBJ2-5
CATIKTGGNSPLHF	TRBV28	TRBJ1-6
CASSESLVGGKYNSPLHF	TRBV10-2	TRBJ1-6
CASSLQGNQPQHF	TRBV27	TRBJ1-5
CASSKQSLNEKLFF	TRBV6-5	TRBJ1-4
CASSPCLTGSPLHF	TRBV21-1	TRBJ1-6
CASRHGAEAFF	TRBV19	TRBJ1-1
CAIRLGGFDGYTF	TRBV10-3	TRBJ1-2
CASSKQGEDYEQYF	TRBV4-2	TRBJ2-7
CAWTTRGNTGELFF	TRBV30	TRBJ2-2
CASSIGAGGGNEQFF	TRBV19	TRBJ2-1
CASRPTGVGQETQYF	TRBV6-5	TRBJ2-5
CASSVGSMGHNEQFF	TRBV9	TRBJ2-1
CSADRETQYF	TRBV20-1	TRBJ2-5
CASRSGFGSNQPQHF	TRBV6-5	TRBJ1-5
CASSHRGGGAEAFF	TRBV3-1/TRBV3-2	TRBJ1-1
CASSHNGRASLNEQFF	TRBV27	TRBJ2-1
CASSPGNKGGSKGNQPQHF	TRBV7-2	TRBJ1-5
CASSHHRNTEAFF	TRBV5-4	TRBJ1-1
CASKKGTGFRADTQYF	TRBV27	TRBJ2-3
CSVLRRTGELFF	TRBV29-1	TRBJ2-2
CASSLDPPGSGNTIYF	TRBV5-1	TRBJ1-3
CASSPKTEANYGYTF	TRBV18	TRBJ1-2
CASSLSRGNNSPLHF	TRBV5-1	TRBJ1-6
CASSQGQHYTF	TRBV14	TRBJ1-2
CASSQDLAPYEQYF	TRBV4-3	TRBJ2-7
CASSTQGVGTDTQYF	TRBV9	TRBJ2-3
CAWSGAGEYEQYF	TRBV30	TRBJ2-7
CATSRDLTTVEAFF	TRBV15	TRBJ1-1
CASSISVSATGELFF	TRBV19	TRBJ2-2
CASSPTAATNTEAFF	TRBV18	TRBJ1-1
CAWSVGLKPSYEQYF	TRBV30	TRBJ2-7
CASGLTPRLYTEAFF	TRBV12-5	TRBJ1-1
CASSALVPGELFF	TRBV5-1	TRBJ2-2
CASSLGQALGSPLHF	TRBV5-6	TRBJ1-6
CASSQEGRGFMKTKNIQYF	TRBV4-1	TRBJ2-4
CASRLARVLTDTQYF	TRBV2	TRBJ2-3
CASSLIGAEGYTF	TRBV7-6	TRBJ1-2
CASSFSARASGGNIQYF	TRBV7-2	TRBJ2-4
CASSPATGANEKLFF	TRBV18	TRBJ1-4
CASCDASRVETQYF	TRBV10-1	TRBJ2-5
CASSTDTSNSPLHF	TRBV5-4	TRBJ1-6
CASSYPETTEAFF	TRBV11-1	TRBJ1-1
CASSLGMGGYGYTF	TRBV7-9	TRBJ1-2
CASSFGTLRDTEAFF	TRBV5-6	TRBJ1-1
CGGVGDKGYTF	TRBV29-1	TRBJ1-2
CASSQDLLEGNTIYF	TRBV4-1	TRBJ1-3
CASSTNSGTGLYGYTF	TRBV19	TRBJ1-2
CSAKQYTEAFF	TRBV20-1	TRBJ1-1
CASTEAGDYNEQFF	TRBV27	TRBJ2-1